The next 27 T cell receptor beta chains were all read from a single sample in a study of shared clonotypes between healthy human individuals (dated by TCRdb to 2020 to 2021). Library preparation employed the immunoSEQ multiplex PCR assay. TCRdb retrieved this table from immuneACCESS and kept in-frame rearrangements only. Not all clones are present; in checked studies, unresolved V genes account for under half, and no reason is known for the remainder. Within this sample are roughly 500,000 clones, with around 73% of them counted one time only. The ten biggest clones cover more than 10% of the sample. Sequencing was performed on PBMCs. These receptors came from a woman in her thirties or forties in good health. Some clones in this sample may be carry-over from other donors' samples.

The chain carries TRBV19 and TRBJ1-5; the D gene is possibly TRBD1 (5 bases). Germline V gene sequence: CDR1 LNHDA, CDR2 SQIVND (reference sequence). The CDR3 has 15 residues. The V and J ends lost 5 bases and 6 bases respectively, with 17 bases between them. Written as DNA, the CDR3 is TGTGCCAGTAGTTCCCAGGGTTGGGATGTTCAGCCCCAGCATTTT. This encodes CASSSQGWDVQPQHF.

On this clone: Compared with germline, one end of the junction differs, possibly owing to a read error. The sample carries other DNA sequences with the same CDR3. The V call is TRBV11-2, the J call TRBJ2-5; a weak D match, TRBD1 (6 bases). Per the germline V gene, CDR1 is SGHAT and CDR2 is FQNNGV. The CDR3 covers 14 residues. Here the CDR3 DNA reads TGTGCCAGCAGCCTAGAGAGGGGGCAAGAGACCCAGTACTTC. Translated: CASSLERGQETQYF.

This chain joins TRBV25-1 and TRBJ2-2; no clear D. Germline CDR1 and CDR2: MGHDK and SYGVNS. The CDR3 covers 14 residues. V gave up 4 bases and J gave up 0 bases, with 6 bases separating them. The CDR3: CASSAGANTGELFF. The DNA of the CDR3 is TGTGCCAGCAGTGCTGGGGCGAACACCGGGGAGCTGTTTTTT.

This clone was counted between two and nine times. This chain connects TRBV6-1 to TRBJ2-7; perhaps TRBD1 as D (6 bases). Germline loops: CDR1 MNHNS, CDR2 SASEGT. V was cut by 6 bases and J by 1 base, with 10 bases left in between. This CDR3 contains 13 residues. CDR3 coding DNA: TGTGCCAGCAGCTGGGGGCCTTCCTACGAGCAGTACTTC. Protein product: CASSWGPSYEQYF.

Turning to this clone: A far larger clone is just one base off, so this is likely a read error. The V call is TRBV5-4, the J call TRBJ2-3; 7 nucleotides agree with TRBD2. Trimming cost V 3 bases and J 3 bases; bases outside gene matches: 7. The CDR3 runs to 15 residues. The germline V gene has CDR1 SGHNT and CDR2 YYREEE (reference sequence). CDR3 loop: CASSSPWGGTDTQYF. The CDR3 region has the DNA TGTGCCAGCAGCTCTCCTTGGGGGGGGACAGATACGCAGTATTTT.

CDR3 in amino acids: CSVHRVHEQFF. In DNA form, the CDR3 reads TGCAGCGTACATAGAGTCCATGAGCAGTTCTTC. The chain is built from TRBV29-1 and TRBJ2-1; D gene unclear. The CDR3 is 11 amino acids. Germline CDR1 is SQVTM and CDR2 is ANQGSEA. The V and J ends lost 6 bases and 8 bases respectively, with 11 bases between them.

J is TRBJ1-3 and V is TRBV5-4, with 7 bases matching TRBD1. Per the germline V gene, CDR1 is SGHNT and CDR2 is YYREEE (reference sequence). This CDR3 has 14 amino acids. Unmatched junction bases numbered 7, after V lost 2 bases and J lost 8 bases. CDR3 DNA sequence: TGTGCCAGCAGCTTAGTGGGACAGATACACACCATATATTTT. As protein: CASSLVGQIHTIYF. The full variable domain, completed using reference TRBV5-4 and TRBJ1-3, is ETGVTQSPTHLIKTRGQQVTLRCSSQSGHNTVSWYQQALGQGPQFIFQYYREEENGRGNFPPRFSGLQFPNYSSELNVNALELDDSALYLCASSLVGQIHTIYFGEGSWLTVV.

The J gene is TRBJ2-7, the V gene TRBV5-4, with a weak D call TRBD2 (6 bases). The CDR3 runs to 15 residues. The ends were cut back, 4 bases at V and 3 bases at J, with 17 bases in the middle. Germline V lookup: CDR1 SGHNT, CDR2 YYREEE (reference sequence). CDR3 region: CASSKEGTGDYEQYF. DNA of the CDR3: TGTGCCAGCAGCAAGGAAGGGACTGGGGACTACGAGCAGTACTTC.

J is TRBJ2-4 and V is TRBV28; TRBD2 might be the D (6 bases). This CDR3 spans 16 amino acids. Trimming stripped 2 bases from V and 7 bases from J, with 18 bases between. The V gene's germline CDR1 is MDHEN and CDR2 SYDVKM. The CDR3 protein is CASSLTGDRLGNIQYF. The DNA for the CDR3 is TGTGCCAGCAGTTTAACGGGGGACCGACTTGGGAACATTCAGTACTTC.

V and J are TRBV6-5 and TRBJ2-7, with TRBD2 identical over 10 bases. V dropped 0 bases and J dropped 2; count of bases not matched to a gene: 4. The CDR3 spans 16 residues. Germline V CDR1 and CDR2: MNHEY, SVGAGI. The CDR3 coding sequence is TGTGCCAGCAGTTACTCATCTAGCGGGAGACCCTACGAGCAGTACTTC. It codes for CASSYSSSGRPYEQYF.

This clone has only one observation. The chain uses TRBV4-2 and TRBJ2-3, with 11 bases aligning to TRBD2. Germline V lookup: CDR1 LGHNA, CDR2 YNFKEQ. V lost 3 bases, J lost 4 bases, and 15 bases stayed unmatched. CDR3 length equals 19 residues. The CDR3: CASSQSLAGGPGFADTQYF. For the CDR3, the DNA is TGTGCCAGCAGCCAGTCTTTAGCGGGAGGGCCGGGGTTCGCAGATACGCAGTATTTT.

A few counts support this clone. Germline is not matched at one junction end, which may reflect a read error. The sample has other DNA sequences that encode this CDR3 too. This chain links TRBV5-4 with TRBJ2-3, with 12 bases fitting TRBD2. Germline CDR1 and CDR2: SGHNT and YYREEE (reference sequence). The CDR3 extends over 16 amino acids. The CDR3 spells CASSLGTSGRADTQYF. CDR3 bases: TGTGCCAGCAGTTTGGGGACTAGCGGGCGCGCAGATACGCAGTATTTT.

This clone was found once. V gene TRBV14 combines with J gene TRBJ2-5; D remains unclear. The CDR3 sequence is 11 residues long. V lost 5 bases, J lost 2 bases, and 3 bases lay in between. Per the germline V gene, CDR1 is SGHDN and CDR2 is FVKESK. CDR3 in amino acids: CASSAQETQYF. CDR3 coding DNA: TGTGCCAGCAGCGCACAAGAGACCCAGTACTTC.

V usage is TRBV19 and J usage is TRBJ2-3; the match to TRBD2 covers 14 bases. The CDR3 has 16 residues. V lost 6 bases to trimming and J lost 6 bases; unmatched junction nucleotides: 8. Germline assignment: CDR1 LNHDA and CDR2 SQIVND (reference sequence). The CDR3 loop reads CASSQTGLAGVDTQYF. DNA of the CDR3: TGTGCCAGTAGCCAGACGGGACTAGCGGGAGTTGATACGCAGTATTTT.

The chain carries TRBV28 and TRBJ2-7; TRBD1 agrees at 7 bases. From germline, CDR1 is MDHEN and CDR2 SYDVKM. Unmatched junction bases numbered 12, after V lost 6 bases and J lost 4 bases. This CDR3 spans 15 amino acids. This CDR3 reads CASSSRQGWSYEQYF. As DNA, the CDR3 is TGTGCCAGCAGCTCCCGACAGGGCTGGTCGTACGAGCAGTACTTC.

This chain links TRBV29-1 with TRBJ2-2; tentatively, D is TRBD1 (6 bases). The CDR3 is 14 amino acids. V was pared by 4 bases and J by 1 base, with 10 bases between. The V gene's germline CDR1 is SQVTM and CDR2 ANQGSEA. The CDR3 region has the DNA TGCAGCGTTGTCGACAGGAAGAACACCGGGGAGCTGTTTTTT. This encodes CSVVDRKNTGELFF.

The chain carries TRBV19 and TRBJ2-3; TRBD1 or TRBD2 may be the D gene (5 bases each). Germline CDR1 and CDR2: LNHDA and SQIVND (reference sequence). V dropped 10 bases and J dropped 3 bases, with 20 bases sitting between them. The CDR3 is 15 amino acids. DNA for the CDR3: TGTGCCACTACGGGGACCCGAGGCCTAACAGATACGCAGTATTTT. This translates into CATTGTRGLTDTQYF.

CDR3 loop: CASSEFREMTEAFF. The CDR3 nucleotides are TGCGCCAGCAGTGAGTTCCGAGAGATGACTGAAGCTTTCTTT. The rearrangement links TRBV10-2 to TRBJ1-1; D unresolved. V was cut by 1 base and J by 5 bases, with 11 bases left in between. CDR1 and CDR2 from the germline V gene are WSHSY and SAAADI. The CDR3 extends over 14 amino acids.

The chain carries TRBV25-1 and TRBJ2-1, with D possibly being TRBD2 (6 bases). V lost 2 bases and J 7 bases, leaving 15 bases between the germline ends. Germline V gene sequence: CDR1 MGHDK, CDR2 SYGVNS. CDR3 size: 15 residues. The CDR3 bases are TGTGCCAGCAGTGAACATCGGGAGCCGCGGAATGAGCAGTTCTTC. It yields the protein CASSEHREPRNEQFF.

The count of this clone is one. This chain connects TRBV30 to TRBJ2-5, with 10 bases identical to TRBD2. The CDR3 loop spans 15 amino acids. Per the germline V gene, CDR1 is GTSNPN and CDR2 is SVGIG (reference sequence). V shed 2 bases and J 5 bases; nucleotides not matched to a gene: 8. The CDR3 nucleotides are TGTGCCTGGAGTCCCAGCGGGAGGGCCCGGGAGACCCAGTACTTC. Translation: CAWSPSGRARETQYF.

V and J are TRBV27 and TRBJ2-3, with D perhaps TRBD2 (6 bases). This CDR3 comprises 13 residues. CDR1 is MNHEY, CDR2 SMNVEV, per germline (reference sequence). Trimming stripped 10 bases from V and 0 bases from J, with 11 bases between. CDR3 amino acids: CATRGYSTDTQYF. CDR3 bases: TGTGCCACCCGGGGGTATAGCACAGATACGCAGTATTTT.

The genes are TRBV7-3 and TRBJ2-1; 13 bases map to TRBD2. Trimming removed 0 bases from V and 9 bases from J; junction bases left unmatched: 2. This CDR3 is 15 amino acids long. Germline CDR1 SGHTA, CDR2 FQGTGA. This CDR3 is CASSLTRTSGSEQFF. CDR3 coding DNA: TGTGCCAGCAGCTTAACCCGGACTAGCGGGAGTGAGCAGTTCTTC.

V usage is TRBV5-5 and J usage is TRBJ1-4; D gene unclear. This CDR3 contains 14 residues. CDR1 and CDR2 from the germline V gene are SGHKS and YYEKEE (reference sequence). Trimming removed 4 bases at V and 7 bases at J, with 14 bases between. The CDR3 protein is CASSPGGDGEKLFF. For the CDR3, the DNA is TGTGCCAGCAGCCCTGGAGGAGATGGTGAAAAACTGTTTTTT.

This chain links TRBV11-2 with TRBJ2-7; 9 bases line up with TRBD2. The CDR3 length is 15 residues. With 2 bases clipped from V and 0 bases from J, the junction kept 2 bases outside the gene matches. Germline lookup yields CDR1 SGHAT and CDR2 FQNNGV. CDR3 loop: CASSLLAGVSYEQYF. The CDR3 DNA follows: TGTGCCAGCAGCTTATTAGCGGGAGTCTCCTACGAGCAGTACTTC.

V and J are TRBV4-1 and TRBJ2-2; TRBD2 matches at 8 bases. The length of the CDR3 is 17 residues. The germline V gene encodes CDR1 MGHRA and CDR2 YSYEKL. Unmatched junction bases numbered 4, after V lost 1 base and J lost 0 bases. The CDR3 nucleotides read TGCGCCAGCAGCCAAGGGCTAGCGGGCCCGAACACCGGGGAGCTGTTTTTT. Encoded protein: CASSQGLAGPNTGELFF.

This chain links TRBV5-1 with TRBJ2-7; D unclear. Looked up from germline, CDR1 is SGHRS and CDR2 is YFSETQ. V was cut by 3 bases and J by 0 bases, with 10 bases left in between. This CDR3 is built from 14 residues. The CDR3: CASSSDGSSYEQYF. The DNA for the CDR3 is TGCGCCAGCAGCTCGGACGGAAGCTCCTACGAGCAGTACTTC. Looking up the rest from reference TRBV5-1 and TRBJ2-7 gives the full variable domain: KAGVTQTPRYLIKTRGQQVTLSCSPISGHRSVSWYQQTPGQGLQFLFEYFSETQRNKGNFPGRFSGRQFSNSRSEMNVSTLELGDSALYLCASSSDGSSYEQYFGPGTRLTVT.

This chain joins TRBV7-9 and TRBJ2-4; 9 nucleotides align to TRBD2. The CDR3 covers 16 residues. The V gene end was trimmed by 4 bases and the J gene end by 4 bases; junction bases not matched to a gene: 8. Germline values: CDR1 SEHNR, CDR2 FQNEAQ (reference sequence). The CDR3 coding sequence is TGTGCCAGCAGCTCAGGACTAGCGAGGGGGAAAAACATTCAGTACTTC. This gives the protein CASSSGLARGKNIQYF.